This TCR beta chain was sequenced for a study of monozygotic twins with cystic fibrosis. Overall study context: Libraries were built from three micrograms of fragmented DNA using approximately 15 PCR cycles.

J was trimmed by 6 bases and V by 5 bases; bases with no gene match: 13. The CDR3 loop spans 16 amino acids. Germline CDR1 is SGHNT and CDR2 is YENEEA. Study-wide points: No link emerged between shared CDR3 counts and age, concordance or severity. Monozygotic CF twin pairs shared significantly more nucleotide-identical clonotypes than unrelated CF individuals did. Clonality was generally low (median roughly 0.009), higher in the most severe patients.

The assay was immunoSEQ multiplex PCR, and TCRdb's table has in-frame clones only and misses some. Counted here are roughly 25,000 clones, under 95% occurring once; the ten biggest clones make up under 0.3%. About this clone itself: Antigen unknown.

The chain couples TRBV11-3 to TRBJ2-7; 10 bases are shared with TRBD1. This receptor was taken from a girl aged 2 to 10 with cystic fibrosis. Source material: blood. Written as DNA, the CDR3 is TGTGCCAGCAGCCCTCCGGGACAGGGGATTTTAGGCGAGCAGTACTTC. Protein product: CASSPPGQGILGEQYF.